A selection of T cell receptor beta chains follows, all from one sample in a study of blood T cell repertoires in COVID-19. Using immunoSEQ multiplex PCR, the repertoire was profiled, and TCRdb retains in-frame clones only, with some absent. The sample yields under 250,000 clones, more than 85% seen once. The source material was peripheral blood. The receptor set was obtained from a man aged 55 to 70 with COVID-19, enrolled during active disease. Each CDR3 is given with its conserved first and last residue. The D gene is left open where the match is weak. Not every row has a clone size; where given, it reads once, few, many or a size class.

NA | 16 | NA | TRBJ1-2 | TRBV7-2 | TGTGCCAGCAGCCAGAGGTCACAGGGATTAGGTGGTGGCTACACCTTC | CASSQRSQGLGGGYTF
TRBD2 | 16 | NA | TRBJ2-3 | TRBV7-3 | TGTGCCAGCAGCTCGGGACTAGCGGGAGTGACAGATACGCAGTATTTT | CASSSGLAGVTDTQYF
TRBD2 | 13 | once | TRBJ2-1 | TRBV3-1/TRBV3-2 | TGTGCCAGCAGCCCCCGGACTAGCTCTGAGCAGTTCTTC | CASSPRTSSEQFF
NA | 14 | NA | TRBJ2-7 | TRBV28 | TGTGCCACCGGAATCAGGGGAACCACCTACGAGCAGTACTTC | CATGIRGTTYEQYF
TRBD1 | 14 | NA | TRBJ1-2 | TRBV4-1 | TGCGCCAGCAGCCAATCTACAGGGGTTCGTGGCTACACCTTC | CASSQSTGVRGYTF
NA | 15 | NA | TRBJ1-2 | TRBV6-5 | TGTGCCAGCCGCAAGCCCGGGCCGAGGGACTATGGCTACACCTTC | CASRKPGPRDYGYTF
NA | 14 | NA | TRBJ2-3 | TRBV7-9 | TGTGCCAGCAGCTTATCAACAGGGCCAGATACGCAGTATTTT | CASSLSTGPDTQYF
NA | 17 | NA | TRBJ1-2 | TRBV5-5 | TGTGCCAGCAGCTCTCTAGCAGGGGCCGTCGCTAACTATGGCTACACCTTC | CASSSLAGAVANYGYTF
NA | 14 | NA | TRBJ1-6 | TRBV3-1/TRBV3-2 | TGTGCCAGCAGCCAAGTTGAGGGTGGGTCACCCCTCCACTTT | CASSQVEGGSPLHF
NA | 16 | NA | TRBJ2-6 | TRBV6-1 | TGTGCCAGCAGTGAACAAGGAGCCTCTGGGGCCAACGTCCTGACTTTC | CASSEQGASGANVLTF
TRBD1 | 14 | few | TRBJ2-2 | TRBV10-3 | TGTGCCATCAGAAGGACAGGGGTCACCGGGGAGCTGTTTTTT | CAIRRTGVTGELFF
NA | 12 | NA | TRBJ2-3 | TRBV21-1 | TGTGCCAGCAGCACATTTACCCGGGGGCAGTATTTT | CASSTFTRGQYF
TRBD2 | 19 | NA | TRBJ2-7 | TRBV7-9 | TGTGCCAGCAGCTCAGGCTTCACCGGGACTAGCGGGAATCTATACGAGCAGTACTTC | CASSSGFTGTSGNLYEQYF
NA | 12 | NA | TRBJ1-1 | TRBV5-6 | TGTGCCAGCAGCTTATCACGGACTGAAGCTTTCTTT | CASSLSRTEAFF
TRBD2 | 14 | NA | TRBJ2-1 | TRBV7-9 | TGTGCCAGCAGCCTTAGCGGGAGGGCAGGTGAGCAGTTCTTC | CASSLSGRAGEQFF
TRBD1 | 13 | NA | TRBJ1-5 | TRBV27 | TGTGCCAGCAGTCCCAACCCCGGGACAGCACGGCATTTT | CASSPNPGTARHF
TRBD1 | 14 | NA | TRBJ1-6 | TRBV7-8 | TGTGCCAGCAGCCACGGACAGGTCAATTCACCCCTCCACTTT | CASSHGQVNSPLHF
TRBD1 | 15 | NA | TRBJ1-2 | TRBV12-5 | TGTGCTAGTGGATCGGGACAGGAAAGTAGCTATGGCTACACCTTC | CASGSGQESSYGYTF
NA | 15 | NA | TRBJ1-1 | TRBV19 | TGTGCCAGTAGTATAGAGAGTTTTGGCGGCACTGAAGCTTTCTTT | CASSIESFGGTEAFF
NA | 16 | NA | TRBJ2-7 | TRBV18 | TGTGCCAGCTCACCAGCCCGCGGGCAGGGGACCTACGAGCAGTACTTC | CASSPARGQGTYEQYF
TRBD1 | 14 | NA | TRBJ1-1 | TRBV29-1 | TGCAGCGTTGGGACAGGAGGTGGGTGGACTGAAGCTTTCTTT | CSVGTGGGWTEAFF
TRBD1 | 15 | NA | TRBJ2-7 | TRBV6-2/TRBV6-3 | TGTGCCAGCAGTCGGGGACAGGGGGCTGGGTACGAGCAGTACTTC | CASSRGQGAGYEQYF
NA | 17 | NA | TRBJ1-5 | TRBV24-1 | TGTGCCACCAGTGATTTTCCGGGACATTATAGCAATCAGCCCCAGCATTTT | CATSDFPGHYSNQPQHF
NA | 16 | NA | TRBJ2-1 | TRBV14 | TGTGCCAGCAGCCAGGAGCGGAGTAGCTCCTACAATGAGCAGTTCTTC | CASSQERSSSYNEQFF
TRBD1 | 16 | NA | TRBJ2-7 | TRBV3-1/TRBV3-2 | TGTGCCAGCAGCCAAGCACAGGGGCAGTCCCCCTACGAGCAGTACTTC | CASSQAQGQSPYEQYF
TRBD2 | 17 | NA | TRBJ2-2 | TRBV2 | TGTGCCAGCAGTGGGTCGATATTAGCGGGGAGGATCGGGGAGCTGTTTTTT | CASSGSILAGRIGELFF
NA | 14 | once | TRBJ1-5 | TRBV6-5 | TGTGCCAGCAGTTACGCGCAGGCCAATCAGCCCCAGCATTTT | CASSYAQANQPQHF
TRBD1 | 15 | NA | TRBJ2-7 | TRBV6-5 | TGTGCCAGCAGTCCCCGACAGGGCCCCTCCTACGAGCAGTACTTC | CASSPRQGPSYEQYF
NA | 13 | NA | TRBJ2-7 | TRBV27 | TGTGCCAGCAGGAGTCAGGGGTCGGGCGAGCAGTACTTC | CASRSQGSGEQYF
TRBD2 | 15 | NA | TRBJ2-5 | TRBV9 | TGTGCCAGCAGCGTCCTAGCGGGGGGCCGGGAGACCCAGTACTTC | CASSVLAGGRETQYF